Listed below are T cell receptor beta chains from one sample, sequenced in a study of CD8 T cells in ankylosing spondylitis. TCRdb itself ran the 5' RACE reads through MiXCR, one entry per CDR3 protein. Of 150,000 to 200,000 distinct CDR3 sequences in the sample, 15% to 20% were seen once. Sample: blood, either unsorted or a sorted T cell fraction (not recorded which). The receptors were sampled from a male donor between 5 and 29 years old with ankylosing spondylitis or in good health (not recorded which). Both conserved end residues are part of each CDR3. The order of the fields is CDR3 length, V gene, J gene, D gene, clone size, CDR3 protein, CDR3 DNA. D genes are given only for firm matches. Size values are once, few and many counts, or a class for expanded clones, and some rows have none.

>14|TRBV28|TRBJ2-2|.|many
CASALAPTGGELFF
TGTGCCAGCGCCCTGGCGCCAACTGGCGGGGAGCTGTTTTTT
>15|TRBV29-1|TRBJ2-1|TRBD2|.
CSVRASGRSKNEQFF
TGCAGCGTTAGGGCTAGCGGGAGAAGCAAGAATGAGCAGTTCTTC
>14|TRBV12-3/TRBV12-4|TRBJ2-7|.|many
CASSPPDGYYEQYF
TGTGCCAGCAGTCCTCCGGACGGATACTACGAGCAGTACTTC
>14|TRBV12-3/TRBV12-4|TRBJ2-1|.|many
CASTSTVSYNEQFF
TGTGCCAGTACTTCGACTGTCTCCTACAATGAGCAGTTCTTC
>15|TRBV11-2|TRBJ2-3|TRBD2|many
CASSASSGSADTQYF
TGTGCCAGCAGCGCGTCTAGCGGGAGCGCAGATACGCAGTATTTT
>12|TRBV11-2|TRBJ2-1|TRBD2|many
CASSLDQLAEFF
TGTGCCAGCAGCTTAGATCAACTAGCGGAGTTCTTC
>13|TRBV10-3|TRBJ2-3|.|many
CATVEGGTDTQYF
TGTGCCACCGTCGAGGGCGGCACAGATACGCAGTATTTT
>15|TRBV7-8|TRBJ2-3|TRBD2|many
CASSLNSGRADTQYF
TGTGCCAGCAGCTTAAATAGCGGGAGAGCAGATACGCAGTATTTT
>13|TRBV7-6|TRBJ2-1|.|few
CATKRSNYNEQFF
TGTGCCACCAAGCGGAGCAACTACAATGAGCAGTTCTTC
>14|TRBV5-1|TRBJ2-5|TRBD2|.
CASSISGSQETQYF
TGCGCCAGCAGCATTAGCGGGAGCCAAGAGACCCAGTACTTC
>9|TRBV5-1|TRBJ2-5|.|many
CASFETQYF
TGCGCCAGCTTCGAGACCCAGTACTTC
>16|TRBV7-2|TRBJ2-5|TRBD1|.
CASSLERGTGLETQYF
TGTGCCAGCAGCTTAGAACGCGGGACAGGGTTAGAGACCCAGTACTTC
>14|TRBV6-6|TRBJ2-2|.|many
CASRPLAGTGELFF
TGTGCCAGCAGGCCACTCGCGGGCACCGGGGAGCTGTTTTTT
>11|TRBV10-3|TRBJ1-1|.|many
CAIRSTVEAFF
TGTGCCATCAGATCGACAGTTGAAGCTTTCTTT
>16|TRBV3-1|TRBJ2-1|TRBD2|.
CASSHIAGNPYNEQFF
TGTGCCAGCAGCCATATAGCGGGGAACCCCTACAATGAGCAGTTCTTC
>15|TRBV6-5|TRBJ2-5|TRBD2|many
CASSSPGLDLQTQYF
TGTGCCAGCAGTTCCCCGGGACTAGATTTGCAGACCCAGTACTTC
>14|TRBV29-1|TRBJ2-1|.|.
CSVEGGMNNNDQFF
TGCAGCGTTGAAGGTGGGATGAATAACAATGATCAGTTCTTC
>16|TRBV5-6|TRBJ2-7|.|.
CASSRLSGRNSYEQYF
TGTGCCAGCAGCAGGCTTTCGGGACGGAATTCCTACGAGCAGTACTTC
>13|TRBV20-1|TRBJ2-7|.|many
CSASGTASYEQYF
TGCAGTGCCAGCGGGACAGCATCCTACGAGCAGTACTTC
>16|TRBV3-1|TRBJ1-1|.|once
CASSQNIGRGNTEAFF
TGTGCCAGCAGCCAGAATATAGGGCGGGGTAACACTGAAGCTTTCTTT
>18|TRBV3-1|TRBJ1-3|.|many
CASSQKGRVPGRGNTIYF
TGTGCCAGCAGCCAAAAAGGCAGGGTTCCGGGTCGTGGAAACACCATATATTTT
>16|TRBV5-1|TRBJ2-1|TRBD2|.
CASSLAPGLATNEQFF
TGCGCCAGCAGCTTGGCCCCGGGACTAGCGACCAATGAGCAGTTCTTC
>15|TRBV7-2|TRBJ1-2|TRBD1|many
CASSLGTGGDYGYTF
TGTGCCAGCAGCCTAGGGACAGGGGGCGACTATGGCTACACCTTC
>15|TRBV20-1|TRBJ2-1|TRBD2|.
CSARWPPGLAAEQFF
TGCAGTGCTAGATGGCCACCGGGACTAGCGGCTGAGCAGTTCTTC
>14|TRBV3-1|TRBJ2-7|TRBD2|.
CASSHLAGDWEQYF
TGTGCCAGCAGCCATCTAGCGGGAGATTGGGAGCAGTACTTC
>15|TRBV20-1|TRBJ2-5|TRBD2|many
CSAIPGLAGEETQYF
TGCAGTGCGATCCCAGGACTAGCCGGGGAAGAGACCCAGTACTTC
>13|TRBV7-9|TRBJ2-1|.|many
CASSTRQYNEQFF
TGTGCCAGCAGCACACGACAGTACAATGAGCAGTTCTTC
>15|TRBV5-1|TRBJ2-5|.|many
CASSLESGDSETQYF
TGCGCCAGCAGCTTGGAATCCGGGGACTCAGAGACCCAGTACTTC